A selection of T cell receptor beta chains follows, all from one sample in a study of pediatric ulcerative colitis. Assay used: immunoSEQ multiplex PCR; TCRdb lists only in-frame clones, some missing. Of about 64,000 clones in the sample, about three quarters were seen once. Sequencing used blood. The receptors were gathered from a boy under 18 with moderate ulcerative colitis. The CDR3 runs from the conserved cysteine through the conserved F or W. D genes are given only for firm matches. Rows give clone size only sometimes, using once, few, many, or a class for an expanded clone.

J gene: TRBJ2-1
clone size: -
V gene: TRBV29-1
D gene: -
CDR3 DNA: TGCAGCGTTGGGGTAGGAAGCACCTACAATGAGCAGTTCTTC
CDR3 protein: CSVGVGSTYNEQFF

J gene: TRBJ2-1
clone size: -
V gene: TRBV18
D gene: -
CDR3 DNA: TGTGCCAGCTCACCGAAGCTAGCGCCGATTGAGCGGGACAATGAGCAGTTCTTC
CDR3 protein: CASSPKLAPIERDNEQFF

J gene: TRBJ2-1
clone size: -
V gene: TRBV7-9
D gene: -
CDR3 DNA: TGTGCCAGCAGCTTAGGAGGGTATTCTGAGCAGTTCTTC
CDR3 protein: CASSLGGYSEQFF

J gene: TRBJ1-6
clone size: few
V gene: TRBV11-2
D gene: -
CDR3 DNA: TGTGCCAGCAGCCCGCTGTTTGGTCGGGCCCCCTATAATTCACCCCTCCACTTT
CDR3 protein: CASSPLFGRAPYNSPLHF

J gene: TRBJ1-1
clone size: few
V gene: TRBV6-6
D gene: -
CDR3 DNA: TGTGCCAGCAGTTACTCGTCCCGGGGAGAAGCTTTCTTT
CDR3 protein: CASSYSSRGEAFF

J gene: TRBJ2-5
clone size: -
V gene: TRBV11-3
D gene: -
CDR3 DNA: TGTGCCAGCAGCTTAGACGGTTACCAAGAGACCCAGTACTTC
CDR3 protein: CASSLDGYQETQYF

J gene: TRBJ2-6
clone size: -
V gene: TRBV5-1
D gene: TRBD1
CDR3 DNA: TGCGCCAGCAGGGACCGGACAGGGCTCTCTGGGGCCAACGTCCTGACTTTC
CDR3 protein: CASRDRTGLSGANVLTF

J gene: TRBJ1-2
clone size: -
V gene: TRBV7-8
D gene: -
CDR3 DNA: TGTGCCAGCAGCTTAGCGCTTGAGGGCCCGAGCTACTATGGCTACACCTTC
CDR3 protein: CASSLALEGPSYYGYTF

J gene: TRBJ1-1
clone size: few
V gene: TRBV4-1
D gene: TRBD1
CDR3 DNA: TGCGCCAGCAGCCCCGGGACAGGGGGCGGCGCTTTCTTT
CDR3 protein: CASSPGTGGGAFF

J gene: TRBJ2-1
clone size: -
V gene: TRBV7-9
D gene: -
CDR3 DNA: TGTGCCAGCAGCTTAGCTATCGGCTCCTACAATGAGCAGTTCTTC
CDR3 protein: CASSLAIGSYNEQFF

J gene: TRBJ2-7
clone size: -
V gene: TRBV7-8
D gene: TRBD1
CDR3 DNA: TGTGCCAGCAGCTTAGCTTGGACAGGGAGCTCCTACGAGCAGTACTTC
CDR3 protein: CASSLAWTGSSYEQYF

J gene: TRBJ1-2
clone size: once
V gene: TRBV23-1
D gene: TRBD1
CDR3 DNA: TGCGCCAGCAGTCCGAAAATGACAGGGGAGTTGAACTATGGCTACACCTTC
CDR3 protein: CASSPKMTGELNYGYTF

J gene: TRBJ2-1
clone size: -
V gene: TRBV7-9
D gene: TRBD2
CDR3 DNA: TGTGCCAGCAGCTTACTAGCGGGCTCCTACAATGAGCAGTTCTTC
CDR3 protein: CASSLLAGSYNEQFF

J gene: TRBJ2-3
clone size: -
V gene: TRBV9
D gene: TRBD2
CDR3 DNA: TGTGCCAGCAGCCCTAGCGGGAGACGGCGAGATACGCAGTATTTT
CDR3 protein: CASSPSGRRRDTQYF

J gene: TRBJ1-2
clone size: -
V gene: TRBV2
D gene: -
CDR3 DNA: TGTGCCAGCAGTGAAGCTCTGGCCCTATTCCGGGGTGGCTACACCTTC
CDR3 protein: CASSEALALFRGGYTF

J gene: TRBJ2-3
clone size: -
V gene: TRBV5-6
D gene: -
CDR3 DNA: TGTGCCAGCAGCTTGCACCCAGATACGCAGTATTTT
CDR3 protein: CASSLHPDTQYF

J gene: TRBJ1-1
clone size: -
V gene: TRBV7-2
D gene: -
CDR3 DNA: TGTGCCAGCAGCCGGGAGGGGAACACTGAAGCTTTCTTT
CDR3 protein: CASSREGNTEAFF

J gene: TRBJ2-1
clone size: -
V gene: TRBV7-6
D gene: TRBD1
CDR3 DNA: TGTGCCAGCACCCTAGCCGGGACAGGGGTCCATGAGCAGTTCTTC
CDR3 protein: CASTLAGTGVHEQFF

J gene: TRBJ2-7
clone size: -
V gene: TRBV7-2
D gene: TRBD2
CDR3 DNA: TGTGCCAGCAGCCCGATAGGGCGGGAGGCCCCAAGGCAGTACTTC
CDR3 protein: CASSPIGREAPRQYF

J gene: TRBJ2-1
clone size: -
V gene: TRBV29-1
D gene: -
CDR3 DNA: TGCAGCGTCGGCAAATACAATGAGCAGTTCTTC
CDR3 protein: CSVGKYNEQFF

J gene: TRBJ2-1
clone size: -
V gene: TRBV5-6
D gene: -
CDR3 DNA: TGTGCCAGCAGGGAAAATACTGATGAGCAGTTCTTC
CDR3 protein: CASRENTDEQFF

J gene: TRBJ2-2
clone size: -
V gene: TRBV4-2
D gene: -
CDR3 DNA: TGTGCCAGCAGCTGGGGACACGCGAACACCGGGGAGCTGTTTTTT
CDR3 protein: CASSWGHANTGELFF

J gene: TRBJ2-2
clone size: -
V gene: TRBV2
D gene: -
CDR3 DNA: TGTGCCAGCAAACCTGTGGGGACCGGGGAGCTGTTTTTT
CDR3 protein: CASKPVGTGELFF

J gene: TRBJ2-7
clone size: -
V gene: TRBV25-1
D gene: TRBD2
CDR3 DNA: TGTGCCAGCAGTGAATCCTCCGGGAGGGCCTTATACGAGCAGTACTTC
CDR3 protein: CASSESSGRALYEQYF